This T cell receptor (beta chain) was retrieved from a study of blood T cell repertoires in COVID-19. About the research overall: The study drew acute and convalescent COVID-19 samples from the United States, Italy and Spain. Sources were T cells, B-cell-depleted T cells, or PBMCs; the material itself was cDNA or gDNA.

Original processing notes: Using reference gene primer amplification, nucleated cell counts were estimated. The table came from immunoSEQ multiplex PCR; TCRdb's copy has only in-frame clones and leaves some out. D and trimming were read from the DNA, whereas the V and J calls and clone size are those reported in that table. Among under 450,000 clones, more than 85% were seen once, and the ten largest hold 0.8% to 0.9%. Participants were aged roughly 18 to 89 years from some 24 US areas. This CDR3 is 11 amino acids long. V was shortened by 6 bases and J by 3 bases, with 6 bases between the two germline ends. CDR1 and CDR2 (germline): MNHEY, SMNVEV (reference sequence).

The chain is built from TRBV27 and TRBJ2-7; D perhaps matches TRBD1 (5 bases). The specimen was PBMCs or T cells enriched from blood (not recorded which). The clonotype was recovered from a middle-aged woman who had been exposed to COVID-19. CDR3 in amino acids: CASRGLYEQYF. In DNA, the CDR3 is TGTGCCAGCAGGGGGCTCTACGAGCAGTACTTC.